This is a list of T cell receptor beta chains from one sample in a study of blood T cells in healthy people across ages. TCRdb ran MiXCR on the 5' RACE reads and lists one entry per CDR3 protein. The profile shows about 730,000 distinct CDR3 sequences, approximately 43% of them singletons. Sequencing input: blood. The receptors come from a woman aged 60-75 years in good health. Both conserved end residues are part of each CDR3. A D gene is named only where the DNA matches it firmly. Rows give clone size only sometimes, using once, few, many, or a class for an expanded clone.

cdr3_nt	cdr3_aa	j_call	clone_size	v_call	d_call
TGTGCCAGCAGCTTCCCCGGGACTACTAATTCTCGTGCGTCCTACAATGAGCAGTACTTC	CASSFPGTTNSRASYNEQYF	TRBJ2-7	.	TRBV7-2	TRBD2
TGTGCCAGCAGCTTAACATCGGTCGCACCCCTCCACTTT	CASSLTSVAPLHF	TRBJ1-6	.	TRBV7-8	.
TGTGCCAGCAGTTACCCCGCCCAGAGGAGGGGAAGCTCCTACGAGCAGTACTTC	CASSYPAQRRGSSYEQYF	TRBJ2-7	.	TRBV6-5	.
TGCAGTGCTAGAGCCTTCGCGGGTAATTCACCCCTCCACTTT	CSARAFAGNSPLHF	TRBJ1-6	.	TRBV20-1	.
TGTGCCAGCAGCTCGCTCTCAACGGGGTACTTC	CASSSLSTGYF	TRBJ2-7	many	TRBV7-2	.
TGCAGTGCTAGGGACAGTGCAACTAATGAAAAACTGTTTTTT	CSARDSATNEKLFF	TRBJ1-4	few	TRBV20-1	.
TGTGCCAGCAGCCAAGATGCACCTAGCGGGGGATACACAGATACGCAGTATTTT	CASSQDAPSGGYTDTQYF	TRBJ2-3	.	TRBV4-2	TRBD2
TGTGCCAGCAGTTTATGGGGGCTCGGTGAAAAACTGTTTTTT	CASSLWGLGEKLFF	TRBJ1-4	.	TRBV12-3/TRBV12-4	.
TGCAGTGCTAGAGTTGGGACAGGGGATGGGGGCTACACCTTC	CSARVGTGDGGYTF	TRBJ1-2	.	TRBV20-1	TRBD1
TGTGCCAGCAGCGGGGGACAGGGGATCTATGGCTACACCTTC	CASSGGQGIYGYTF	TRBJ1-2	.	TRBV12-3/TRBV12-4	TRBD1
TGCGTCAGCAGCAGGGACAGGGGAATGGCTGGGGCCAACGTCCTGACTTTC	CVSSRDRGMAGANVLTF	TRBJ2-6	.	TRBV5-1	TRBD1
TGTGCCAGCAGCGGCTCGAACACTGAAGCTTTCTTT	CASSGSNTEAFF	TRBJ1-1	few	TRBV9	.
TGTGCCAGCTTGGGACTAGCGGGCGGAACGCAAGAGACCCAGTACTTC	CASLGLAGGTQETQYF	TRBJ2-5	.	TRBV6-2/TRBV6-3	TRBD2
TGTGCCAGCAGCCCCGGGGTAGCGGGAGCCTCCCAAGAGACCCAGTACTTC	CASSPGVAGASQETQYF	TRBJ2-5	once	TRBV7-9	TRBD2
TGTGCCACCAGTGATCCCGGGACAGGGAAGGGCGAGCAGTACTTC	CATSDPGTGKGEQYF	TRBJ2-7	few	TRBV24-1	TRBD1
TGTGCCAGCAGCCAACGGGACAGAGGGGAGCAGTTCTTC	CASSQRDRGEQFF	TRBJ2-1	few	TRBV3-1	TRBD1
TGTGCCAGCAGGCTCAGGAGGTGGGACACTGAAGCTTTCTTT	CASRLRRWDTEAFF	TRBJ1-1	.	TRBV28	.
TGTGCCAGCAGCTTCGCTAGCGGGGGGAGCACAGATACGCAGTATTTT	CASSFASGGSTDTQYF	TRBJ2-3	.	TRBV9	TRBD2
TGTGCCAGCAGCCCCACGGGACAGGGTCCCTATGAGCAGTTCTTC	CASSPTGQGPYEQFF	TRBJ2-1	few	TRBV6-5	TRBD1
TGCGCCAGCAGCCCAACAGGGGATGCCTACGAGCAGTACTTC	CASSPTGDAYEQYF	TRBJ2-7	few	TRBV5-1	TRBD1
TGTGCCAGCAGTCCTCGGACCTGGGAGACCCAGTACTTC	CASSPRTWETQYF	TRBJ2-5	.	TRBV2	.
TGTGCCAGCAGTTTAACTCCCCCAGGGGGCTCCTACGAGCAGTACTTC	CASSLTPPGGSYEQYF	TRBJ2-7	.	TRBV12-3/TRBV12-4	TRBD1
TGTGCCAGCAGCTTAGCGCTTGCTAGCCCAGATACGCAGTATTTT	CASSLALASPDTQYF	TRBJ2-3	many	TRBV7-2	.
TGCAGTGCTCCAAAAACCCCCGGGATATTCTCCTACAATGAGCAGTTCTTC	CSAPKTPGIFSYNEQFF	TRBJ2-1	.	TRBV20-1	.
TGCAGTGCGAAACAGGGGGCCTACGAGCAGTACTTC	CSAKQGAYEQYF	TRBJ2-7	few	TRBV20-1	TRBD1
TGTGCCAGCAGTCCTCGCGGGGGGATGGCTTTCTTT	CASSPRGGMAFF	TRBJ1-1	.	TRBV12-3/TRBV12-4	.
TGTGCCATCAGTGAAATTGGTTCCTACGAGCAGTACTTC	CAISEIGSYEQYF	TRBJ2-7	few	TRBV10-3	.
TGCGCCAGCAGCTTGGACGGGGACCCGGGTGGGGAAAAACTGTTTTTT	CASSLDGDPGGEKLFF	TRBJ1-4	.	TRBV5-1	.
TGTGCCAGCAGCTTAGGCGGGAGGGCCGTATACAATGAGCAGTTCTTC	CASSLGGRAVYNEQFF	TRBJ2-1	.	TRBV7-6	TRBD2
TGTGCCAGCAGCGCTACCACAGGGGGGACTAGCGGGGGGCTTAGCACAGATACGCAGTATTTT	CASSATTGGTSGGLSTDTQYF	TRBJ2-3	.	TRBV9	TRBD2
TGCAGCGTTGTTCGGGGAGCAGGTCGATTAGATGGCTACACCTTC	CSVVRGAGRLDGYTF	TRBJ1-2	few	TRBV29-1	.
TGTGCCAGCAGCGTAAGTACCGGGACAGAGACCTTAGCGAAAACGCAGTATTTT	CASSVSTGTETLAKTQYF	TRBJ2-3	.	TRBV9	TRBD1
TGCAGTGCTTGGACTGGAAACACCATATATTTT	CSAWTGNTIYF	TRBJ1-3	.	TRBV20-1	.
TGTGCCAGTGGACGTTTCAATCAGCCCCAGCATTTT	CASGRFNQPQHF	TRBJ1-5	few	TRBV27	.
TGTGCCAGCAGCCAACTCCCGACCGGGACAGGGACTTTAGCCAAAAACATTCAGTACTTC	CASSQLPTGTGTLAKNIQYF	TRBJ2-4	.	TRBV14	TRBD1
TGTGCCAGCAGTGAGGGGACAGGCTATGGCTACACCTTC	CASSEGTGYGYTF	TRBJ1-2	.	TRBV2	TRBD1
TGTGCCAGCAGCTCCCCGACCGGGGGGAATGAGCAGTTCTTC	CASSSPTGGNEQFF	TRBJ2-1	many	TRBV7-3	TRBD2
TGCAGTGCTAGAGATAGGGCCTTTACGGGCTATAATTCACCCCTCCACTTT	CSARDRAFTGYNSPLHF	TRBJ1-6	few	TRBV20-1	.
TGTGCCAGCGGCCCGGACCCGTGGGGTCCCGGGGAGCTGTTTTTT	CASGPDPWGPGELFF	TRBJ2-2	.	TRBV6-5	.
TGTGCCAGCAGCCAAGATAAGTCGCCGTTAACAGGGGTTTTTGAAGAGACCCAGTACTTC	CASSQDKSPLTGVFEETQYF	TRBJ2-5	.	TRBV3-1	TRBD1
TGTGCCAGCAGCCCCCCCCTGACGGGGGGCCGGATTGAGCAGTTCTTC	CASSPPLTGGRIEQFF	TRBJ2-1	few	TRBV5-4	.
TGTGCCAGCAGCTTTAGCGGGAGGGCCCTTGAGACCCAGTACTTC	CASSFSGRALETQYF	TRBJ2-5	.	TRBV7-2	TRBD2
TGCGCCAGCAGCCTGAGGACAGGGCAAGATACGCAGTATTTT	CASSLRTGQDTQYF	TRBJ2-3	few	TRBV5-1	TRBD1
TGTGCCAGCAGCCCAGGACAGGGGTTGAACTATGGCTACACCTTC	CASSPGQGLNYGYTF	TRBJ1-2	once	TRBV7-9	TRBD1
TGTGCCATCAGTGTGGACAGGGAATACTACAATGAGCAGTTCTTC	CAISVDREYYNEQFF	TRBJ2-1	many	TRBV10-3	TRBD1
TGTGCCAGCAGTGAGAATCAAGCTAACTATGGCTACACCTTC	CASSENQANYGYTF	TRBJ1-2	once	TRBV2	.
TGTGCCAGCAGTGGTACAGGGGGCCTTGAGCAGTTCTTC	CASSGTGGLEQFF	TRBJ2-1	.	TRBV6-1	TRBD1
TGCAGCGTTATGTTTCCGGGACTAGCGGGGACCCTTACTGCCTACGAGCAGTACTTC	CSVMFPGLAGTLTAYEQYF	TRBJ2-7	.	TRBV29-1	TRBD2
TGTGCCATCCGGGACAATCGGGGCGAGCAGTACTTC	CAIRDNRGEQYF	TRBJ2-7	few	TRBV11-1	.